The rows below give T cell receptor beta chains drawn from one sample of a study of glioma-infiltrating T cells. TCRdb re-called the multiplex PCR reads through MiXCR, storing one row per CDR3 protein. In the table there are tens of thousands of distinct CDR3 sequences, under 30% of which are singletons. Sequencing was carried out using glioma tissue, nonneoplastic brain tissue, or PBMCs (not recorded which). These receptors came from a human donor with low-grade glioma or glioblastoma, undergoing nonglioma brain surgery, or in good health (not recorded which). Both conserved end residues are part of each CDR3. A D gene is named only where the DNA matches it firmly. Clone size is shown for a subset of rows, as once, few, many or a class of expanded clone.

TRBV11-2,TRBJ2-3,-,-,TGTGCCAGCAGCTTCCGTTGGCGGGGAACAGATACGCAGTATTTT,CASSFRWRGTDTQYF
TRBV5-1,TRBJ2-3,few,TRBD2,TGCGCCAGCAGCTTGGCCGTGACTAGCGGCAATACGCAGTATTTT,CASSLAVTSGNTQYF
TRBV14,TRBJ2-3,many,TRBD1,TGTGCCAGCAGCCAAGTTTCCTGGACAGGGGGCGCAGATACGCAGTATTTT,CASSQVSWTGGADTQYF
TRBV18,TRBJ2-7,many,TRBD2,TGTGCCAGCTCTGCCTTAACTAGCGGGAAGTACGAGCAGTACTTC,CASSALTSGKYEQYF
TRBV29-1,TRBJ2-1,-,TRBD1,TGCAGCGTTGGGGACAGGGGTTACAATGAGCAGTTCTTC,CSVGDRGYNEQFF
TRBV25-1,TRBJ2-1,once,-,TGTGCCAGCAGGAAGGGAGCAGGAGCGGACCAGGAGAAGTTCTTC,CASRKGAGADQEKFF
TRBV2,TRBJ1-6,many,-,TGTGCCAGCAGTACCTACCCTAATAATTCACCCCTCCACTTT,CASSTYPNNSPLHF
TRBV6-1,TRBJ2-1,many,TRBD1,TGTGCCAGCAGTCTGGACAGGGGGATGTTTGTCTTC,CASSLDRGMFVF
TRBV18,TRBJ1-4,-,-,TGTGCCAGCTCACCATTACCGTATAATGAAAAACTGTTTTTT,CASSPLPYNEKLFF
TRBV20-1,TRBJ2-7,-,-,TGCAGTGCTAGTGAGGAGATTACCTACGAGCAGTACTTC,CSASEEITYEQYF
TRBV30,TRBJ2-3,-,TRBD2,TGTGCCGCCGGACTAGCGGGGGTCCGGGCAGATACGCAGTATTTT,CAAGLAGVRADTQYF
TRBV6-1,TRBJ2-3,-,TRBD2,TGTGCCAGCAGTCGTTTTACGGGGGGGGGGGATACGCAGTATTTT,CASSRFTGGGDTQYF
TRBV27,TRBJ2-1,many,TRBD1,TGTGCCAGCAGACCCCTGACAGGGAGCTCCTACAATGAGCAGTTCTTC,CASRPLTGSSYNEQFF
TRBV15,TRBJ1-5,many,-,TGTGCCACCAGCATTGGCTTACAGTCCCAGCATTTT,CATSIGLQSQHF
TRBV3-1,TRBJ2-3,many,TRBD2,TGTGCCAGCAGCCAAGATCACCTAGCGGGTTACACAGATACGCAGTATTTT,CASSQDHLAGYTDTQYF
TRBV11-2,TRBJ1-1,-,-,TGTGCCAGCAGCCTTCCTTACTCCCGACAGTTCGAAGCTTTCTTT,CASSLPYSRQFEAFF
TRBV6-6,TRBJ1-3,many,TRBD1,TGTGCCAGCAGTTACTCCCGGGACAGAGTCTCTGGAAACACCATATATTTT,CASSYSRDRVSGNTIYF
TRBV10-3,TRBJ1-1,-,TRBD1,TGTGCCATTAGTGCCCGACAGGGCTATGAAGCTTTCTTT,CAISARQGYEAFF
TRBV24-1,TRBJ1-1,many,-,TGTGCCACCAGCCAGGGTACAGACACTGAAGCTTTCTTT,CATSQGTDTEAFF
TRBV19,TRBJ2-5,many,-,TGTGCCAGTAGTATTCGGTCAGGGCCAGAGACCCAGTACTTC,CASSIRSGPETQYF
TRBV12-3/TRBV12-4,TRBJ1-1,-,-,TGTGCCAGCAGTCTCCGTAGGGCGCGGGCTTTCTTT,CASSLRRARAFF
TRBV30,TRBJ2-1,-,-,TGTGCCTGGATATCTCACAGGTCCAATGAGCAGTTCTTC,CAWISHRSNEQFF
TRBV24-1,TRBJ1-1,many,-,TGTGCCACCAGTGATTCAAGCAGGCCCTATGAAGCTTTCTTT,CATSDSSRPYEAFF
TRBV7-9,TRBJ1-4,few,-,TGTGCCAGCAGCTTACACGGGACTAATGAAAAACTGTTTTTT,CASSLHGTNEKLFF
TRBV2,TRBJ1-1,many,-,TGTGCCAGCAGAGAAGACCCGAACACTGAAGCTTTCTTT,CASREDPNTEAFF
TRBV12-3/TRBV12-4,TRBJ1-6,few,-,TGTGCCAGCAGTGGTAGCTCCTATAATTCACCCCTCCACTTT,CASSGSSYNSPLHF
TRBV7-8,TRBJ2-1,many,-,TGTGCCAGCAGTCGGGCCTACAATGAGCAGTTCTTC,CASSRAYNEQFF